The entry below gives a single TCR beta chain sequence along with its context. Germline lookup yields CDR1 LGHDT and CDR2 YNNKEL (reference sequence). The V end was cut by 1 base, the J end by 5 bases, with 12 bases between. CDR3 length equals 15 residues. Measured with immunoSEQ multiplex PCR; TCRdb has only the in-frame clones, and not every one. The table lists about 240,000 clones, approximately 84% of them singletons, with roughly 3.1% in the top ten. The sample comes from a study of blood T cell repertoires in COVID-19. At the level of the study: COVID-19 samples collected from the United States, Italy and Spain covered acute and convalescent phases.

Participants were aged about 18 to 89 years from around 26 US areas. Categorization into cohorts depended on clinical history that participants reported. The rearrangement links TRBV3-1 (or the pseudogene TRBV3-2) to TRBJ1-3; no firm D call. Sequences were obtained from PBMCs or T cells enriched from blood (not recorded which). This sequence was found in a woman aged 40 to 50 with acute COVID-19. Written as DNA, the CDR3 is TGTGCCAGCAGCCAAGTATCCGGGTATAGAAACACCATATATTTT. Its translation is CASSQVSGYRNTIYF.